A selection of T cell receptor beta chains follows, all from one sample in a study of T cells in Graves' hyperthyroidism and ophthalmopathy. TCRdb fed the multiplex PCR reads into MiXCR, producing one record per CDR3 protein. The sample holds around 300,000 distinct CDR3 sequences, roughly 15% seen once. The source material was blood. The origin of the receptors is a woman in her thirties or forties with Graves' hyperthyroidism. Each CDR3 is given with its conserved first and last residue. A D gene is named only where the DNA matches it firmly. Some rows have no size entry. The others give once, few or many, or a class for an expanded clone.

v_gene,abundance,d_gene,j_gene,CDR3nt,CDR3aa
TRBV12-3/TRBV12-4,-,TRBD1,TRBJ2-1,TGTGCCAGCAGCTGGGGACAGGGGGCGAGGAATGAGCAGTTCTTC,CASSWGQGARNEQFF
TRBV2,many,-,TRBJ2-7,TGTGCCAGCATCCCCGACGACAGGTTGTACGAGCAGTACTTC,CASIPDDRLYEQYF
TRBV7-9,-,TRBD1,TRBJ1-1,TGTGCCAGCAGCCCCTCACAGGGGAGCACTGAAGCTTTCTTT,CASSPSQGSTEAFF
TRBV2,many,TRBD2,TRBJ2-1,TGTGCCAGCAGTAGTAGCGGGATGTTAAGCGATGAGCAGTTCTTC,CASSSSGMLSDEQFF
TRBV28,-,-,TRBJ2-2,TGTGCCAGCAGTTTATGCTGGGATGACGGGGAGCTGTTTTTT,CASSLCWDDGELFF
TRBV27,-,TRBD2,TRBJ2-7,TGTGCCAGCAGTCCCACGGGACTAGCGGAGACGGGGGTAACCTACGAGCAGTACTTC,CASSPTGLAETGVTYEQYF
TRBV7-9,many,TRBD1,TRBJ2-7,TGTGCCAGCAGCTGGGCCGGGACAGGGGAACACGAGCAGTACTTC,CASSWAGTGEHEQYF
TRBV12-3/TRBV12-4,-,-,TRBJ2-5,TGTGCCAGCAGTTTCCGGGGGCACGAGACCCAGTACTTC,CASSFRGHETQYF
TRBV6-1,many,-,TRBJ1-2,TGTGCCAGCAGTGCGTCGGGGGGCTATGGCTACACCTTC,CASSASGGYGYTF
TRBV2,many,TRBD1,TRBJ1-1,TGTGCCAGCAGCGGGGGACAGATTAACACTGAAGCTTTCTTT,CASSGGQINTEAFF
TRBV30,-,-,TRBJ1-5,TGTGCCTGGAGTACCGGCCGACAGTTTATCGAAGGGGGATATAGCAATCAGCCCCAGCATTTT,CAWSTGRQFIEGGYSNQPQHF
TRBV10-2,few,-,TRBJ2-7,TGCGCCAGCAGGGATACAGGGTTAGTCGGCGAGCAGTACTTC,CASRDTGLVGEQYF
TRBV10-3,-,TRBD1,TRBJ1-1,TGTGCCATCAGTGCCACAGGGGGCTCTGAAGCTTTCTTT,CAISATGGSEAFF
TRBV29-1,few,-,TRBJ2-6,TGCAGCGTTGACGCTGGGGCCAACGTCCTGACTTTC,CSVDAGANVLTF
TRBV4-1,few,-,TRBJ2-1,TGCGCCAGCAGCGGGACGGGCGGCCCCCACAATGAGCAGTTCTTC,CASSGTGGPHNEQFF
TRBV5-1,many,-,TRBJ2-1,TGCGCCAGCAGCTTGGAGGGGGTTGAGCAGTTCTTC,CASSLEGVEQFF
TRBV29-1,many,TRBD1,TRBJ2-7,TGCAGCGTAGCCGGGACAGGATACTCCTACGAGCAGTACTTC,CSVAGTGYSYEQYF
TRBV6-5,many,TRBD1,TRBJ2-7,TGTGCCAGCAGTTACACTTGGACAGGGGGCGGCGAGCAGTACTTC,CASSYTWTGGGEQYF
TRBV28,many,-,TRBJ1-5,TGTGCCAGCACCTTCGGGGGGGGGTTTCTGAGCAATCAGCCCCAGCATTTT,CASTFGGGFLSNQPQHF
TRBV3-1,-,-,TRBJ2-6,TGTGCCAGCAGCCTCCCCGGGGGCTCTGGGGCCAACGTCCTGACTTTC,CASSLPGGSGANVLTF
TRBV3-1,many,-,TRBJ1-3,TGTGCCAGCAGCCAAAACAGAGACTCTGGAAACACCATATATTTT,CASSQNRDSGNTIYF
TRBV3-1,many,-,TRBJ1-5,TGTGCCAGCAGCCAAGGGGCCCTAGATCCCCAGCATTTT,CASSQGALDPQHF
TRBV2,many,-,TRBJ1-4,TGTGCCAGCAGTGACGAGTCATACGGGGACAAACTGTTTTTT,CASSDESYGDKLFF
TRBV11-2,many,TRBD2,TRBJ2-5,TGTGCCAGCACGGGACTAACGATAGAGACCCAGTACTTC,CASTGLTIETQYF
TRBV19,-,-,TRBJ1-1,TGTGCCAGTAGTTCCGGGGAGGGCACTGAAGCTTTCTTT,CASSSGEGTEAFF
TRBV15,many,-,TRBJ2-7,TGTGCCACCAGCAGAGATCGACCAAGCTCCTACGAGCAGTACTTC,CATSRDRPSSYEQYF
TRBV27,few,TRBD1,TRBJ2-2,TGTGCCAGCAGTTTGAACAGGGGGGCCGGGGAGCTGTTTTTT,CASSLNRGAGELFF